The present T cell receptor (beta chain) was sequenced within a study of cytomegalovirus exposure and HLA in healthy donors. Study outcomes and limitations: Earlier results showed most TCR beta V segments being productive about 90% or about 30% of the time. Specific recognition of CMV antigens was confirmed in vitro for a few chains (all CMV-associated).

PCR involved 60 Vbeta and 13 Jbeta primers. Libraries were prepared by immunoSEQ multiplex PCR; TCRdb keeps only in-frame clonotypes and omits some of them. The sample shows roughly 230,000 clones, around 83% of them seen only once. The CDR3 has 16 amino acids. The germline gives CDR1 KGHSH, CDR2 LQKENI. V lost 3 bases, J lost 9 bases, and 13 bases stayed unmatched. Comment on this clone: What it recognizes is unknown.

The V gene is TRBV18, the J gene TRBJ2-1; 8 nucleotides match TRBD2. Material: PBMCs. This sequence was found in a girl aged 2 to 10 in good health and CMV-seronegative. The CDR3 protein is CASSPAWGLAGAEQFF. CDR3 in DNA: TGTGCCAGCTCACCCGCGTGGGGGCTAGCGGGTGCTGAGCAGTTCTTC.